This is a list of T cell receptor beta chains from one sample in a study of T cell repertoires in ileal Crohn's disease. Data came from immunoSEQ multiplex PCR; TCRdb stores just in-frame clones and leaves some out. The sample lists tens of thousands of clones; less than 90% were seen once. Sequencing used ileal tissue. The source of these receptors is an adult with Crohn's disease. Both conserved end residues are part of each CDR3. Each record gives: J gene, V gene, D gene, clone size, CDR3 DNA, CDR3 protein. D genes are given only for firm matches. The size field is filled for only some rows; it gives once, few, many or a size class.

>TRBJ2-7|TRBV7-2|TRBD1|.
TGTGCCAGCAGCTTACCGGGACAGGCTTCGTACGAGCAGTACTTC
CASSLPGQASYEQYF
>TRBJ1-5|TRBV10-3|TRBD1|.
TGTGCCATCAGTGAGTCGCGCGCGCAGGGGGCTCAGCCCCAGCATTTT
CAISESRAQGAQPQHF
>TRBJ1-1|TRBV7-6|.|.
TGTGCCAGCAGCTTGCGGGGGACAAGTTTAAACACTGAAGCTTTCTTT
CASSLRGTSLNTEAFF
>TRBJ1-5|TRBV7-9|.|once
TGTGCCAGCAGCCCTCAGGGAGGGTCCCAGCATTTT
CASSPQGGSQHF
>TRBJ2-3|TRBV27|TRBD2|.
TGTGCCAGCAGTTCTTGGGCTAGCGGGACAGATACGCAGTATTTT
CASSSWASGTDTQYF
>TRBJ2-2|TRBV7-8|.|.
TGTGCCAGCAGCTTAGTGAGAGGTCCTGGGGAGCTGTTTTTT
CASSLVRGPGELFF
>TRBJ2-1|TRBV5-1|.|.
TGCGCCAGCCAGTTGGCAGGGACTGGGGATGAGCAGTTCTTC
CASQLAGTGDEQFF
>TRBJ2-1|TRBV30|TRBD2|.
TGTGCCTGGAGAAGGACCGGGACTAGCGTACACAATGAGCAGTTCTTC
CAWRRTGTSVHNEQFF
>TRBJ1-5|TRBV27|.|.
TGTGCCAGCAGTCGACAGCTAAATCAGCCCCAGCATTTT
CASSRQLNQPQHF
>TRBJ2-2|TRBV2|.|.
TGTGCCAGCAGCGGACGGGAGACCGGGGAGCTGTTTTTT
CASSGRETGELFF
>TRBJ2-1|TRBV10-2|TRBD2|.
TGCGCCAGCAGGCTCGGGGGGTCGGCCGTGGGTGAGCAGTTCTTC
CASRLGGSAVGEQFF
>TRBJ2-1|TRBV4-2|.|.
TGTGCCAGCAGCCAGGGACAAGGACCCAATGAGCAGTTCTTC
CASSQGQGPNEQFF
>TRBJ2-7|TRBV7-8|TRBD2|.
TGTGCCAGCAGCGCCCAAGGACTAGCGGGCTACGAGCAGTACTTC
CASSAQGLAGYEQYF
>TRBJ2-5|TRBV9|TRBD2|.
TGTGCCAGCAGCATAAGCGGGGGGGTGAGAGAGACCCAGTACTTC
CASSISGGVRETQYF
>TRBJ2-3|TRBV5-6|TRBD1|.
TGTGCCAGCAGCGAGGGGACAGGAGCAGATACGCAGTATTTT
CASSEGTGADTQYF
>TRBJ1-6|TRBV5-4|.|few
TGTGCCAGCAGCTCGGGGGGAATTAGCTCCTATAATTCACCCCTCCACTTT
CASSSGGISSYNSPLHF
>TRBJ2-2|TRBV9|.|.
TGTGCCAGCAGCGTAACCCCGCCCCTCCAGGATTCAACCGGGGAGCTGTTTTTT
CASSVTPPLQDSTGELFF
>TRBJ2-2|TRBV29-1|TRBD1|.
TGCAGCGTGGGACAGGCGAACACCGGGGAGCTGTTTTTT
CSVGQANTGELFF
>TRBJ2-1|TRBV5-4|TRBD2|.
TGTGCCAGCAGCTTTGTGAGCGGGGGTGGCAATGAGCAGTTCTTC
CASSFVSGGGNEQFF
>TRBJ2-1|TRBV7-9|.|.
TGTGCCAGCAGCTCCGTGGGAGGACTCCCTCCTGACGGGCAGTTCTTC
CASSSVGGLPPDGQFF
>TRBJ2-3|TRBV2|.|.
TGTGCCAGCGACAGGACACCGCATACGCAGTATTTT
CASDRTPHTQYF
>TRBJ1-4|TRBV29-1|.|.
TGCAGCGTTGGGAGGGGAGCGGGAAATGAAAAACTGTTTTTT
CSVGRGAGNEKLFF
>TRBJ2-7|TRBV30|.|.
TGTGCCTGGAGTGTATGGGAGAACGAGCAGTACTTC
CAWSVWENEQYF
>TRBJ1-2|TRBV6-1|TRBD1|.
TGTGCCAGCGGAATTAGGACAGGGCCTAACTATGGCTACACCTTC
CASGIRTGPNYGYTF
>TRBJ2-4|TRBV7-9|TRBD1|once
TGTGCCAGCAGCGCCGGGACAGGACTAGCCAAAAACATTCAGTACTTC
CASSAGTGLAKNIQYF
>TRBJ2-2|TRBV6-5|.|.
TGTGCCAGCAGTTACCGGGTTCCCCCGGGGGAGCTGTTTTTT
CASSYRVPPGELFF
>TRBJ2-5|TRBV19|TRBD1|.
TGTGCCAGTAGTATACCAGGGGGCCAGACCCAGTACTTC
CASSIPGGQTQYF
>TRBJ1-4|TRBV19|TRBD1|.
TGTGCCAGTAGTACCAACAGGGGGCCGGGAAAACTGTTTTTT
CASSTNRGPGKLFF